The 27 T cell receptor beta chains below were found in one sample sequenced in a study of a mutant IDH1 vaccine in newly diagnosed glioma. Using immunoSEQ multiplex PCR, the repertoire was profiled, and TCRdb retains in-frame clones only, with some absent. The repertoire holds about 60,000 clones, with roughly 80% as singletons. Noted time point: week 11, during vaccination. Doses of 300 ug of mutant IDH1 20-mer peptide were given with topical imiquimod. Their recognized antigens are unknown. Sequenced material: PBMCs, taken from a glioma patient whose treatment included an IDH1 peptide vaccine. These receptors originate from a man aged 30-40 years with glioma.

This clone was seen many times. This sequence joins TRBV4-3 and TRBJ1-2, with TRBD1 matching over 9 bases. The CDR3 has 15 amino acids. Germline lookup yields CDR1 LGHNA and CDR2 YSLEER. V lost 6 bases, J lost 3 bases, and 8 bases stayed unmatched. The CDR3 sequence: CASRPTGTGYYGYTF. The CDR3 nucleotides are TGCGCCAGCAGGCCCACCGGGACAGGGTACTATGGCTACACCTTC.

This clone was detected only a few times. The V and J genes are TRBV7-9 and TRBJ1-5; no reliable D call. In germline, CDR1 is SEHNR, CDR2 FQNEAQ (reference sequence). V lost 5 bases, J lost 8 bases, and 10 bases lay in between. The CDR3 covers 12 residues. CDR3 bases: TGTGCCAGCAGCATTGGGCGAGAGCCCCAGCATTTT. This gives the protein CASSIGREPQHF.

This chain joins TRBV5-1 and TRBJ2-1, with TRBD1 as a possible D gene (6 bases). The germline CDR1 and CDR2 sequences are SGHRS and YFSETQ. The V and J ends lost 1 base and 2 bases respectively, with 16 bases between them. This CDR3 is built from 17 residues. The CDR3 sequence is CASSLPPGAPTYNEQFF. CDR3 nucleotide sequence: TGCGCCAGCAGCTTGCCGCCAGGGGCACCTACCTACAATGAGCAGTTCTTC.

V and J are TRBV7-2 and TRBJ2-7; D gene ambiguous. This CDR3 contains 12 residues. Between the trimmed V and J ends, which lost 3 bases and 0 bases, there was a span of 3 bases. CDR1 SGHTA and CDR2 FQGNSA come from the germline V gene. Here the CDR3 reads CASSLISYEQYF. The CDR3 nucleotides are TGTGCCAGCAGCTTGATCTCCTACGAGCAGTACTTC.

V usage is TRBV28 and J usage is TRBJ2-7; 10 bases agree with TRBD2. This CDR3 region has 16 residues. Trimming cost V 3 bases and J 3 bases; bases outside gene matches: 8. In germline, CDR1 is MDHEN, CDR2 SYDVKM. DNA of the CDR3: TGTGCCAGCAGTTTCGGGGGTAGCGGGAGGTACTACGAGCAGTACTTC. Protein product: CASSFGGSGRYYEQYF. Full variable domain (rest looked up from reference TRBV28 and TRBJ2-7): DVKVTQSSRYLVKRTGEKVFLECVQDMDHENMFWYRQDPGLGLRLIYFSYDVKMKEKGDIPEGYSVSREKKERFSLILESASTNQTSMYLCASSFGGSGRYYEQYFGPGTRLTVT.

This clone showed up just a few times. The rearrangement links TRBV19 to TRBJ2-4; D might be TRBD2 (5 bases). Germline values: CDR1 LNHDA, CDR2 SQIVND (reference sequence). The CDR3 is 16 amino acids. V was shortened by 3 bases and J by 3 bases, with 15 bases between the two germline ends. Here the CDR3 reads CASSMRQAGSKNIQYF. The CDR3 bases are TGTGCCAGTAGTATGCGTCAGGCTGGGAGCAAAAACATTCAGTACTTC.

V and J are TRBV6-1 and TRBJ2-1; 8 positions match TRBD1. Germline assignment: CDR1 MNHNS and CDR2 SASEGT. J gave up 8 bases and V 6 bases, and 12 bases lay outside the gene matches. This CDR3 has 15 residues. As DNA, the CDR3 is TGTGCCAGCAGCCTGACAGGGGTAGAAAACGATGAGCAGTTCTTC. Translation gives CASSLTGVENDEQFF.

The chain employs TRBV11-2 and TRBJ2-5; 7 nucleotides match TRBD2. V shed 1 base and J 0 bases; nucleotides not matched to a gene: 2. CDR1 is SGHAT and CDR2 is FQNNGV in the germline V gene. The length of the CDR3 is 15 residues. The CDR3 DNA sequence: TGTGCCAGCAGCTTAGGTGGGACTAACCAAGAGACCCAGTACTTC. Its translation: CASSLGGTNQETQYF.

This chain links TRBV5-4 with TRBJ2-1; 8 positions agree with TRBD2. Losses at the gene ends were 0 bases for V and 3 bases for J; bases not matched to a gene: 2. Per the germline V gene, CDR1 is SGHNT and CDR2 is YYREEE (reference sequence). The CDR3 has 15 residues. This chain's CDR3 is CASSLGRGGYNEQFF. CDR3 nucleotide sequence: TGTGCCAGCAGCTTGGGACGGGGGGGCTACAATGAGCAGTTCTTC. The whole variable domain, filled in from reference TRBV5-4 and TRBJ2-1, reads ETGVTQSPTHLIKTRGQQVTLRCSSQSGHNTVSWYQQALGQGPQFIFQYYREEENGRGNFPPRFSGLQFPNYSSELNVNALELDDSALYLCASSLGRGGYNEQFFGPGTRLTVL.

This chain joins TRBV29-1 and TRBJ2-1; no firm D call. In germline, CDR1 is SQVTM, CDR2 ANQGSEA. This CDR3 has 13 residues. V lost 3 bases and J lost 7, with 13 bases in between. This CDR3 reads CSVEGRRRNEQFF. CDR3 coding DNA: TGCAGCGTTGAGGGCAGGAGACGTAATGAGCAGTTCTTC.

The chain uses TRBV6-4 and TRBJ2-3; 10 bases line up with TRBD2. Germline CDR1 and CDR2: MRHNA and SNTAGT. This CDR3 spans 21 amino acids. V lost 0 bases, J lost 3 bases, and 18 bases stayed unmatched. In DNA form, the CDR3 reads TGTGCCAGCAGTGACTCGATTTCTCTTTTCGAAACTAGCGGGGCGACAGATACGCAGTATTTT. Its translation is CASSDSISLFETSGATDTQYF.

The rearrangement links TRBV6-1 to TRBJ1-1, with D perhaps matching TRBD1 (6 bases). CDR3 length: 15 amino acids. CDR1 and CDR2 (germline): MNHNS, SASEGT. The germline V and J ends were trimmed by 5 bases and 4 bases, with 17 bases remaining between them. In DNA form, the CDR3 reads TGTGCCAGCAGTCAAGATGGGGGGGCGAGCACTGAAGCTTTCTTT. It translates to CASSQDGGASTEAFF.

This clone appeared a few times. The V and J genes are TRBV19 and TRBJ1-1; D gene uncertain. The V gene lost 1 base and the J gene lost 8 bases, with 14 bases spanning the gap. Germline CDR1 is LNHDA and CDR2 is SQIVND (reference sequence). This CDR3 has 14 residues. The CDR3 region is CASSIVGVLEEAFF. The CDR3 DNA reads as TGTGCCAGTAGTATAGTTGGGGTGCTGGAGGAAGCTTTCTTT.

The chain links TRBV19 to TRBJ2-1; no firm D call. The germline V and J ends were trimmed by 4 bases and 7 bases, with 17 bases remaining between them. Germline V lookup: CDR1 LNHDA, CDR2 SQIVND (reference sequence). The length of the CDR3 is 15 residues. The CDR3 DNA reads TGTGCCAGTAGTAAGCAGCTATCCCGCCTTAATGAGCAGTTCTTC. Amino acids: CASSKQLSRLNEQFF. Full variable domain (remainder filled in from reference TRBV19 and TRBJ2-1): DGGITQSPKYLFRKEGQNVTLSCEQNLNHDAMYWYRQDPGQGLRLIYYSQIVNDFQKGDIAEGYSVSREKKESFPLTVTSAQKNPTAFYLCASSKQLSRLNEQFFGPGTRLTVL.

The J gene is TRBJ2-3, the V gene TRBV9; D could derive from TRBD1 or TRBD2 (5 bases each). The V gene's germline CDR1 is SGDLS and CDR2 YYNGEE. The CDR3 totals 14 residues. The germline V and J ends were trimmed by 4 bases and 1 base, with 10 bases remaining between them. CDR3 DNA sequence: TGTGCCAGCAGCCCTTGGGACCGCACAGATACGCAGTATTTT. Translation: CASSPWDRTDTQYF.

V and J are TRBV5-4 and TRBJ1-5; D possibly corresponds to TRBD1 (6 bases). In germline, CDR1 is SGHNT, CDR2 YYREEE (reference sequence). The CDR3 contains 18 residues. V lost 4 bases and J lost 5, with 25 bases in between. The CDR3 DNA is TGTGCCAGCAGCCAAGATCGGGGAGGGCCCAGGGGCCATCAGCCCCAGCATTTT. Translated: CASSQDRGGPRGHQPQHF.

Here the CDR3 DNA reads TGTGCCAGCAGCTTGGCGGCGACAGCAAGGGACGAGCAGTACTTC. Translation gives CASSLAATARDEQYF. The chain employs TRBV5-6 and TRBJ2-7, with D possibly TRBD1 on 5 matching bases. The CDR3 is 15 residues long. CDR1 is SGHDT, CDR2 YYEEEE, per germline. V lost 0 bases and J 5 bases, leaving 15 bases between the germline ends.

This chain connects TRBV5-1 to TRBJ1-2; D perhaps matches TRBD1 (5 bases). V was clipped by 0 bases and J by 2 bases, with 14 bases between them. CDR1 SGHRS and CDR2 YFSETQ come from the germline V gene. The CDR3 extends over 16 amino acids. CDR3 in amino acids: CASSLANRNKNYGYTF. The CDR3 DNA sequence: TGCGCCAGCAGCTTGGCCAACAGGAACAAGAACTATGGCTACACCTTC.

The count of this clone is one. The chain combines TRBV15 with TRBJ2-3; 9 bases line up with TRBD2. CDR1 LNHNV and CDR2 YYDKDF come from the germline V gene (reference sequence). V trimming: 6 bases; J trimming: 4 bases; junction bases outside the gene matches: 8. CDR3 length: 15 amino acids. The CDR3 nucleotides are TGTGCCACCAGGGTGGGACTAGCTGGCGCAGATACGCAGTATTTT. Translation gives CATRVGLAGADTQYF.

CDR3 nucleotides: TGTGCCAGCAGCCCAGGGAGGGAGCGTACCTACGAGCAGTACTTC. This sequence encodes CASSPGRERTYEQYF. The chain recombines TRBV7-3 with TRBJ2-7; 7 nucleotides line up with TRBD2. Germline V gene sequence: CDR1 SGHTA, CDR2 FQGTGA. Trimming cost V 5 bases and J 2 bases; bases outside gene matches: 9. The CDR3 is made up of 15 amino acids. Full variable domain (remainder filled in from reference TRBV7-3 and TRBJ2-7): GAGVSQTPSNKVTEKGKYVELRCDPISGHTALYWYRQSLGQGPEFLIYFQGTGAADDSGLPNDRFFAVRPEGSVSTLKIQRTERGDSAVYLCASSPGRERTYEQYFGPGTRLTVT.

This clone has only a few counts. The chain uses TRBV7-6 and TRBJ1-1, with D perhaps matching TRBD1 (5 bases). The CDR3 loop spans 14 amino acids. The germline V and J ends were trimmed by 5 bases and 5 bases, with 15 bases remaining between them. Germline V lookup: CDR1 SGHVS, CDR2 FNYEAQ. CDR3 coding DNA: TGTGCCAGCAGCCCGGCTGAAAGGGGAACTGAAGCTTTCTTT. Its translation: CASSPAERGTEAFF. Full variable domain (missing parts from reference TRBV7-6 and TRBJ1-1): GAGVSQSPRYKVTKRGQDVALRCDPISGHVSLYWYRQALGQGPEFLTYFNYEAQQDKSGLPNDRFSAERPEGSISTLTIQRTEQRDSAMYRCASSPAERGTEAFFGQGTRLTVV.

This clone was detected a few times. CDR3 residues: CASSSTPNTEAFF. CDR3 nucleotides: TGTGCCAGCAGCTCAACTCCGAACACTGAAGCTTTCTTT. The chain employs TRBV7-3 and TRBJ1-1; D is undetermined. This CDR3 comprises 13 residues. Germline CDR1 reads SGHTA; CDR2 reads FQGTGA. Trimming shortened V by 4 bases and J by 1 base, and 7 bases separated the two germline ends.

The CDR3 DNA sequence: TGTGCCAGCACCTCCGGGGCAGGGTCGGCCTACGAGCAGTACTTC. It yields the protein CASTSGAGSAYEQYF. This chain joins TRBV28 and TRBJ2-7; TRBD1 or TRBD2 may be the D gene (5 bases each). The V and J ends lost 7 bases and 2 bases respectively, with 18 bases between them. The germline V gene has CDR1 MDHEN and CDR2 SYDVKM. The CDR3 covers 15 residues.

The chain uses TRBV5-1 and TRBJ2-5; a weak D match, TRBD1 (6 bases). This CDR3 comprises 14 residues. Deletions cut 4 bases from V and 5 bases from J, with 15 bases between. Germline V lookup: CDR1 SGHRS, CDR2 YFSETQ. The CDR3: CASSQSTGSETQYF. The CDR3 coding sequence is TGCGCCAGCAGCCAATCGACAGGCTCTGAGACCCAGTACTTC.

The rearrangement uses TRBV29-1 and TRBJ2-1; D unclear. V was shortened by 4 bases and J by 7 bases, with 11 bases between the two germline ends. Germline V gene data show CDR1 as SQVTM and CDR2 as ANQGSEA. The CDR3 loop spans 12 amino acids. The CDR3 protein is CSVVRARNEQFF. For the CDR3, the DNA is TGCAGCGTTGTTAGGGCGAGGAATGAGCAGTTCTTC.

The chain links TRBV2 to TRBJ2-3, with 7 bases matching TRBD2. This CDR3 comprises 15 residues. CDR1 and CDR2 from the germline V gene are SNHLY and FYNNEI. J was trimmed by 1 base and V by 5 bases; bases with no gene match: 6. The CDR3 protein is CASSLTSRGTDTQYF. The CDR3 nucleotides are TGTGCCAGCAGTTTGACTAGCCGAGGCACAGATACGCAGTATTTT.

This rearrangement joins TRBV5-5 to TRBJ2-5; 13 bases line up with TRBD2. V dropped 1 base and J dropped 5; count of bases not matched to a gene: 8. CDR1 SGHKS and CDR2 YYEKEE come from the germline V gene (reference sequence). The CDR3 extends over 17 amino acids. The CDR3 is CASSLPGTSGARETQYF. CDR3 DNA sequence: TGTGCCAGCAGCTTGCCCGGGACTAGCGGGGCTCGGGAGACCCAGTACTTC.